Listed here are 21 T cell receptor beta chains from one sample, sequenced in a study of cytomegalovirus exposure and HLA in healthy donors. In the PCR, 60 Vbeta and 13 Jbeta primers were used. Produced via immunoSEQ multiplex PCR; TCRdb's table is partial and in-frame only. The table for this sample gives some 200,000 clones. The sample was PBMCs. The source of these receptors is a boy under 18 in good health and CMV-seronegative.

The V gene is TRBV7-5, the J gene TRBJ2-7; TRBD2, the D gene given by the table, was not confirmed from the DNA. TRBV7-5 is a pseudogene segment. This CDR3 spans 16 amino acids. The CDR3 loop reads CARSFPRSHPRNEQYF. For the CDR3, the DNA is TGTGCCAGAAGCTTCCCGAGGTCGCACCCGAGGAACGAGCAGTACTTC.

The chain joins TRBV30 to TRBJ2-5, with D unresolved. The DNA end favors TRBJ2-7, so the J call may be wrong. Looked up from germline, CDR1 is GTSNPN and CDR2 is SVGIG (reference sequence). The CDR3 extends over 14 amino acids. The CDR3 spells CAWSVQYGDYEQYF. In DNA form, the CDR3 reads TGTGCCTGGAGTGTGCAGTACGGTGACTACGAGCAGTACTTC.

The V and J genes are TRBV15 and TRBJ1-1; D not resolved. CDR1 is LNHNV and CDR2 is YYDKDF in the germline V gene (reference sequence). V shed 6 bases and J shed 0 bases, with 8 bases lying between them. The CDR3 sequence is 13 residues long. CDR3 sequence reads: CATRPGLNTEAFF. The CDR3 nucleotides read TGTGCCACCAGGCCAGGTCTGAACACTGAAGCTTTCTTT.

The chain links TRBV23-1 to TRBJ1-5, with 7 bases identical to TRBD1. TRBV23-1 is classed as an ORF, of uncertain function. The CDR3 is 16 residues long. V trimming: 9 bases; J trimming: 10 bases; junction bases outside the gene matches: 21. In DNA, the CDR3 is TGCGCCAGGCGTAGATTAGGAGGGACAGTGATCAGCCCCCAGCATTTT. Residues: CARRRLGGTVISPQHF.

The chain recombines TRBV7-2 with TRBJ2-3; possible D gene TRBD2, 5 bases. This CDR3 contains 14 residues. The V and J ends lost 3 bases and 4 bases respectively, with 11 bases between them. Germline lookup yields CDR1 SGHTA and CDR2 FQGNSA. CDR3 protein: CASSLDSRPDTQYF. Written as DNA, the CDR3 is TGTGCCAGCAGCTTGGACTCCAGGCCAGATACGCAGTATTTT.

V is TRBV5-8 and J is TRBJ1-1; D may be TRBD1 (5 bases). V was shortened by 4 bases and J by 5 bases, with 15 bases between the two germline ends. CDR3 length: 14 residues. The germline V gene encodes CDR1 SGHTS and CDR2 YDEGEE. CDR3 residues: CASSSPGLRTEAFF. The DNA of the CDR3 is TGTGCCAGCAGCAGCCCGGGACTACGAACTGAAGCTTTCTTT.

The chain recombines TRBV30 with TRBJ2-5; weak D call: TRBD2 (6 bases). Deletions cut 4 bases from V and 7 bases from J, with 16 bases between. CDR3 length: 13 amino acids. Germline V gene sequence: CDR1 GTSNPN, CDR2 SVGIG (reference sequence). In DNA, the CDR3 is TGTGCCTGGAACTTGGAGGGCGGCGGGACCCAGTACTTC. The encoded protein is CAWNLEGGGTQYF.

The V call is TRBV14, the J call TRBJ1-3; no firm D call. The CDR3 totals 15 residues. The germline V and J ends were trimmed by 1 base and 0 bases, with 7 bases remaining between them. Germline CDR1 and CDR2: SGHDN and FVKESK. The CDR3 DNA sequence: TGTGCCAGCAGCCAAGTAAGCACCTCTGGAAACACCATATATTTT. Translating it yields CASSQVSTSGNTIYF.

The CDR3 DNA sequence: TGTGCCAGTAGTCCCAAAGGACAGGGCTACGAGCAGTACTTC. Amino acids: CASSPKGQGYEQYF. The chain employs TRBV19 and TRBJ2-7; TRBD1 matches at 8 bases. Germline V lookup: CDR1 LNHDA, CDR2 SQIVND (reference sequence). CDR3 size: 14 residues. V shed 5 bases, J shed 3 bases, and the junction held 6 bases outside the gene matches.

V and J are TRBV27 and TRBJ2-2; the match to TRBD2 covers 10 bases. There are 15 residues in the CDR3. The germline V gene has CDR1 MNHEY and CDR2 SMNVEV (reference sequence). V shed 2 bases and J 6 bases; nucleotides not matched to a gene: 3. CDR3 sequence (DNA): TGTGCCAGCAGTTTAGTAGCGGGGGGACCCGGGGAGCTGTTTTTT. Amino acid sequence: CASSLVAGGPGELFF.

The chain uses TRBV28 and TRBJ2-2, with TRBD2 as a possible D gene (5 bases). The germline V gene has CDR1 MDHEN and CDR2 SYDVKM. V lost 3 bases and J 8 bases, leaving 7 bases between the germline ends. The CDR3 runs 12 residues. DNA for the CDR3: TGTGCCAGCAGTTTGAGGGTGGGGGAGCTGTTTTTT. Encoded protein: CASSLRVGELFF.

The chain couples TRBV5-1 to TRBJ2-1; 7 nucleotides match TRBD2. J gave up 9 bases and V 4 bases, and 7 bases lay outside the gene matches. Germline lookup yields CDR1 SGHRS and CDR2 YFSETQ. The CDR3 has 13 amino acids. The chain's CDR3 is CASSQSSGSEQFF. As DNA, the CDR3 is TGCGCCAGCAGCCAGTCTAGCGGCTCTGAGCAGTTCTTC.

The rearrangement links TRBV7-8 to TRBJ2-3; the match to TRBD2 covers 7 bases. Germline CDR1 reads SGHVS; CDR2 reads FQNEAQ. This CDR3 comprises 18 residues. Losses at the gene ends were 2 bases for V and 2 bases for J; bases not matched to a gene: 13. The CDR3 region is CASSLSFGVAGLTDTQYF. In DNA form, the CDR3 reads TGTGCCAGCAGCTTATCTTTTGGGGTAGCGGGCCTCACAGATACGCAGTATTTT.

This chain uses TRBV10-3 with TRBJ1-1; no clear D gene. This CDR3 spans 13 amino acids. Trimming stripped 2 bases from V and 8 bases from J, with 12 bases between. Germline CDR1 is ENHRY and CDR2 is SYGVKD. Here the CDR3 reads CAISEGGREEAFF. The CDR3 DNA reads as TGTGCCATCAGTGAGGGAGGCAGAGAGGAAGCTTTCTTT.

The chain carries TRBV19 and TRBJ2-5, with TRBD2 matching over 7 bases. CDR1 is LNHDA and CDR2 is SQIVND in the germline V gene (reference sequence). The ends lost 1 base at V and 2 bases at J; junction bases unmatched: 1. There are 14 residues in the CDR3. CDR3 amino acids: CASSIGGGQETQYF. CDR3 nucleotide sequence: TGTGCCAGTAGTATAGGGGGGGGACAAGAGACCCAGTACTTC.

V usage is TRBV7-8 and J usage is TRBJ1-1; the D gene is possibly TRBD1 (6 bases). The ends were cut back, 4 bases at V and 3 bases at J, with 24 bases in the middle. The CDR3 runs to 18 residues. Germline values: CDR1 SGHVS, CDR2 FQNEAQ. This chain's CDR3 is CASSSSLGSQGLDTEAFF. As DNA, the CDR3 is TGTGCCAGCAGCTCTAGTCTGGGTTCTCAGGGGCTTGACACTGAAGCTTTCTTT.

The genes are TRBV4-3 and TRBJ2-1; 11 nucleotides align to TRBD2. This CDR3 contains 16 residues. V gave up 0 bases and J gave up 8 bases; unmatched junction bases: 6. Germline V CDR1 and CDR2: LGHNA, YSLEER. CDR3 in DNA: TGCGCCAGCAGCCAAGAGTCTAGCGGGGGGAGGGATGAGCAGTTCTTC. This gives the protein CASSQESSGGRDEQFF.

CDR3 residues: CASSQDDRVSTIWHGYTF. The CDR3 DNA reads TGTGCCAGCAGCCAAGATGACAGGGTGTCGACCATTTGGCATGGCTACACCTTC. This chain joins TRBV14 and TRBJ1-2; 7 bases map to TRBD1. The CDR3 is 18 residues long. Germline trimming cut 0 bases from V and 6 bases from J; bases unmatched to any gene: 16. Germline V gives CDR1 SGHDN, CDR2 FVKESK. Full variable domain (rest looked up from reference TRBV14 and TRBJ1-2): EAGVTQFPSHSVIEKGQTVTLRCDPISGHDNLYWYRRVMGKEIKFLLHFVKESKQDESGMPNNRFLAERTGGTYSTLKVQPAELEDSGVYFCASSQDDRVSTIWHGYTFGSGTRLTVV.

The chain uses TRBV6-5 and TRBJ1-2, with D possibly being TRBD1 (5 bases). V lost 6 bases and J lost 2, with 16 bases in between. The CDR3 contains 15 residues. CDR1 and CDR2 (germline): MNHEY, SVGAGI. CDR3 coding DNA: TGTGCCAGCAGCCCCCCTCGACAGCTCAACTATGGCTACACCTTC. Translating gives CASSPPRQLNYGYTF.

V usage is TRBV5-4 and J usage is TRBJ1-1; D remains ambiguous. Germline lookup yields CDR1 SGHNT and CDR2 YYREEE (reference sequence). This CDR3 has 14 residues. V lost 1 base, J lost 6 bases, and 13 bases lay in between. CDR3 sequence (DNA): TGTGCCAGCAGCTTGATCCCTCAGACTCCTGAAGCTTTCTTT. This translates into CASSLIPQTPEAFF.

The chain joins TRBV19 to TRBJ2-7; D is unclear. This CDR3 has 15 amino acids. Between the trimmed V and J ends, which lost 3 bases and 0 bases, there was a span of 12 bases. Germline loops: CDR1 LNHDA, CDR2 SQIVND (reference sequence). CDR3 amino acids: CASSIQPGGSYEQYF. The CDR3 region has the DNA TGTGCCAGTAGTATTCAACCCGGCGGCTCCTACGAGCAGTACTTC.